A single sample is the source of the 18 T cell receptor beta chains below, sequenced in a study of cytomegalovirus exposure and HLA in healthy donors. PCR primers comprised 60 Vbeta and 13 Jbeta primers. Libraries were prepared by immunoSEQ multiplex PCR; TCRdb keeps only in-frame clonotypes and omits some of them. The sample lists about 140,000 clones; 60% to 85% were seen once. The sequencing input was PBMCs. Receptors were obtained from a man in his forties or fifties in good health and CMV-seronegative.

This chain uses TRBV5-5 with TRBJ1-2; D unclear. Germline CDR1 and CDR2: SGHKS and YYEKEE (reference sequence). Trimming cost V 0 bases and J 4 bases, with 7 bases left between them. The CDR3 consists of 13 residues. The CDR3 DNA reads TGTGCCAGCAGCTTGGACAGAAGCTATGGCTACACCTTC. It codes for CASSLDRSYGYTF.

The J gene is TRBJ1-1, the V gene TRBV4-1, with TRBD1 as a possible D gene (6 bases). The CDR3 length is 15 residues. The V end was cut by 0 bases, the J end by 0 bases, with 8 bases between. Per germline, CDR1 MGHRA and CDR2 YSYEKL. CDR3: CASSQEGHMNTEAFF. DNA of the CDR3: TGCGCCAGCAGCCAAGAGGGACACATGAACACTGAAGCTTTCTTT.

This rearrangement joins TRBV2 to TRBJ1-2, with D perhaps matching TRBD1 (6 bases). With 2 bases removed from V and 9 bases from J, the gap between germline ends came to 16 bases. The CDR3 length is 14 residues. The V gene's germline CDR1 is SNHLY and CDR2 FYNNEI. CDR3 protein: CASSENRAPVSYTF. The CDR3 DNA is TGTGCCAGCAGTGAAAACAGGGCCCCGGTGAGCTACACCTTC.

The chain links TRBV7-8 to TRBJ1-1; 10 bases match TRBD1. The length of the CDR3 is 15 residues. The V and J ends lost 0 bases and 5 bases, in that order; junction bases with no gene match: 3. Germline CDR1 and CDR2: SGHVS and FQNEAQ. CDR3 loop: CASSLARDRGTEAFF. Written as DNA, the CDR3 is TGTGCCAGCAGCTTAGCGCGGGACAGGGGAACTGAAGCTTTCTTT.

The chain is built from TRBV5-1 and TRBJ2-3, with 8 nucleotides matching TRBD1. The CDR3 length is 15 residues. The junction had 5 bases not matched to a gene; V was cut back by 3 bases and J by 2 bases. CDR1 and CDR2 from the germline V gene are SGHRS and YFSETQ. For the CDR3, the DNA is TGCGCCAGCAGCTGGACAGGGAGGAACACAGATACGCAGTATTTT. Amino acids: CASSWTGRNTDTQYF. Supplemented by reference TRBV5-1 and TRBJ2-3, the full variable domain reads KAGVTQTPRYLIKTRGQQVTLSCSPISGHRSVSWYQQTPGQGLQFLFEYFSETQRNKGNFPGRFSGRQFSNSRSEMNVSTLELGDSALYLCASSWTGRNTDTQYFGPGTRLTVL.

The rearrangement links TRBV27 to TRBJ2-1; 10 bases line up with TRBD2. CDR3 length: 16 residues. Germline CDR1 and CDR2: MNHEY and SMNVEV (reference sequence). With 6 bases clipped from V and 5 bases from J, the junction kept 10 bases outside the gene matches. CDR3: CASSPLAAGGHNEQFF. For the CDR3, the DNA is TGTGCCAGCAGCCCCCTGGCAGCGGGAGGGCACAATGAGCAGTTCTTC.

This chain connects TRBV4-2 to TRBJ1-2; 7 bases align to TRBD1. Germline CDR1 LGHNA, CDR2 YNFKEQ. J was trimmed by 0 bases and V by 1 base; bases with no gene match: 8. The CDR3 totals 17 residues. The CDR3 here is CASSQGGTGEANYGYTF. The CDR3 region has the DNA TGTGCCAGCAGCCAAGGCGGAACAGGGGAGGCTAACTATGGCTACACCTTC.

The genes are TRBV7-2 and TRBJ2-2; D is possibly TRBD1 (5 bases). V lost 1 base and J 9 bases, leaving 9 bases between the germline ends. The germline V gene encodes CDR1 SGHTA and CDR2 FQGNSA. The CDR3 has 13 amino acids. CDR3 in amino acids: CASSLEAGRELFF. The CDR3 DNA reads as TGTGCCAGCAGCTTAGAGGCAGGGAGGGAGCTGTTTTTT. Supplemented by reference TRBV7-2 and TRBJ2-2, the full variable domain reads GAGVSQSPSNKVTEKGKDVELRCDPISGHTALYWYRQSLGQGLEFLIYFQGNSAPDKSGLPSDRFSAERTGGSVSTLTIQRTQQEDSAVYLCASSLEAGRELFFGEGSRLTVL.

The chain links TRBV7-2 to TRBJ2-3, with TRBD2 identical over 7 bases. Germline assignment: CDR1 SGHTA and CDR2 FQGNSA. The V and J ends lost 0 bases and 5 bases, in that order; junction bases with no gene match: 5. The CDR3 covers 15 residues. CDR3 protein: CASSLAGAGLDTQYF. The CDR3 coding sequence is TGTGCCAGCAGCTTAGCTGGAGCGGGATTAGATACGCAGTATTTT.

V is TRBV5-1 and J is TRBJ2-1; TRBD1 matches at 7 bases. CDR1 SGHRS and CDR2 YFSETQ come from the germline V gene. The CDR3 has 17 amino acids. V gave up 4 bases and J gave up 3 bases; unmatched junction bases: 13. CDR3 sequence: CASSLDLAGTDYNEQFF. The CDR3 DNA is TGCGCCAGCAGCCTTGACCTAGCCGGGACAGACTACAATGAGCAGTTCTTC.

The CDR3 loop is CASSPPGQEPQHF. The CDR3 bases are TGTGCCAGCTCACCACCAGGACAAGAGCCCCAGCATTTT. V usage is TRBV18 and J usage is TRBJ1-5; a possible D gene is TRBD1 (5 bases). Germline V gives CDR1 KGHSH, CDR2 LQKENI. CDR3 length equals 13 residues. V dropped 0 bases and J dropped 8 bases, with 8 bases sitting between them.

The gene calls are TRBV27 and TRBJ1-5; possible D gene TRBD1, 5 bases. Germline CDR1 MNHEY, CDR2 SMNVEV (reference sequence). V shed 9 bases and J shed 3 bases, with 12 bases lying between them. This CDR3 region has 13 residues. The CDR3: CASRQGPNQPQHF. In DNA, the CDR3 is TGTGCCAGTCGGCAGGGCCCCAATCAGCCCCAGCATTTT.

The chain is built from TRBV11-2 and TRBJ1-1, with 10 bases identical to TRBD1. This CDR3 has 14 amino acids. V lost 3 bases and J lost 3; bases outside the gene matches: 1. CDR1 and CDR2 (germline): SGHAT, FQNNGV. The CDR3 DNA sequence: TGTGCCAGCAGCTTCGGACAGGGGGACACTGAAGCTTTCTTT. Residues: CASSFGQGDTEAFF.

The chain joins TRBV7-2 to TRBJ2-4; 10 bases fit TRBD1. The germline CDR1 and CDR2 sequences are SGHTA and FQGNSA. The V segment lost 5 bases and the J segment 1 base; nucleotides outside the gene matches: 5. The CDR3 extends over 16 amino acids. The CDR3 nucleotides are TGTGCCAGCAGCCTAGAGACAGGGGGCGCCAAAAACATTCAGTACTTC. Encoded protein: CASSLETGGAKNIQYF.

J is TRBJ2-7 and V is TRBV25-1; TRBD1 matches at 12 bases. Germline lookup yields CDR1 MGHDK and CDR2 SYGVNS. V lost 6 bases and J lost 1; bases outside the gene matches: 10. The CDR3 loop spans 17 amino acids. CDR3 sequence: CASSLPLGQGASYEQYF. CDR3 coding DNA: TGTGCCAGCAGCCTCCCATTGGGACAGGGGGCTTCCTACGAGCAGTACTTC.

The chain employs TRBV11-2 and TRBJ1-6, with 7 bases lining up with TRBD1. The germline V gene has CDR1 SGHAT and CDR2 FQNNGV. J was trimmed by 13 bases and V by 4 bases; bases with no gene match: 1. The CDR3 loop spans 11 amino acids. The CDR3 coding sequence is TGTGCCAGCAGCTCACAGGGGCCCCTCCACTTT. This gives the protein CASSSQGPLHF. Looking up the rest from reference TRBV11-2 and TRBJ1-6 gives the full variable domain: EAGVAQSPRYKIIEKRQSVAFWCNPISGHATLYWYQQILGQGPKLLIQFQNNGVVDDSQLPKDRFSAERLKGVDSTLKIQPAKLEDSAVYLCASSSQGPLHFGNGTRLTVT.

This sequence joins TRBV28 and TRBJ2-7, with a tentative D call TRBD2 (5 bases). Trimming shortened V by 3 bases and J by 2 bases, and 11 bases separated the two germline ends. In germline, CDR1 is MDHEN, CDR2 SYDVKM. This CDR3 contains 14 residues. Written as DNA, the CDR3 is TGTGCCAGCAGTTTCCGAGGGAGAGCCTACGAGCAGTACTTC. Its translation: CASSFRGRAYEQYF.

This chain joins TRBV11-2 and TRBJ2-5; D is perhaps TRBD2 (6 bases). CDR1 and CDR2 (germline): SGHAT, FQNNGV. The CDR3 sequence is 14 residues long. The V and J ends lost 5 bases and 5 bases respectively, with 15 bases between them. CDR3 sequence (DNA): TGTGCCAGCAGCGCGACTAGTTCTCGGGAGACCCAGTACTTC. It yields the protein CASSATSSRETQYF.